This T cell receptor (beta chain) was found in a study of T-cell memory formation after mild COVID-19 (dated by TCRdb to the early 2020s). In the study overall: TCR sequence clusters from the two donors were found to be largely donor specific. Longitudinal TCRalpha and TCRbeta repertoire sequencing tracked T-cell clones expanding and contracting after mild COVID-19 in a couple of donors. Two young, previously healthy adult volunteers made up the cohort, one male and one female. The research as a whole found: The study covered only two mild cases, and larger cohorts including severe cases with pre-infection samples were considered necessary. Some responding clones were found in pre-infection memory, which suggests that pre-existing cross-reactive memory T cells took part in the SARS-CoV-2 response. Clones that contracted from day 15 to 85 showed balanced CD4/CD8 phenotypes, whereas a second wave of clones that expanded from day 15 to 37 leaned towards CD4+. The second-wave clones that peaked on day 37 were not confirmed to be SARS-CoV-2 specific. Contracting CD4+ clones were located mainly in the CM and EM memory subsets, whereas CD8+ clones were found to be enriched in EMRA.

PBMCs were isolated by Ficoll-Paque density gradient centrifugation. The cysteine opens and the phenylalanine closes a CDR3 of 14 amino acids. Of all the DNA, just the CDR3 is kept, 42 bases in frame from base 1. The junction shows trimming of 5 bases on V and 2 bases on J, and the gene matches do not reach 4 bases of it. Sequences SGHTA (CDR1) and FQGNSA (CDR2) are obtained from the germline V gene. This clonotype was found a few times. No cognate antigen has been identified for it. The sample holds no much larger clone one base away, and base qualities are not on file. TCRdb names Illumina NovaSeq 6000 as the instrument used. cDNA libraries for TCRalpha and TCRbeta were prepared by 5'RACE using constant-segment primers, with sample barcodes and unique molecular identifiers added. RNA was extracted from every sample with Trizol reagent. Libraries were amplified in two PCR steps, with a second sample barcode and Illumina TruSeq adapters added in the second step. The libraries were sequenced on an Illumina NovaSeq using 2 x 150 bp paired-end reads. In the authors' own workflow: With migec v1.2.7, reads were demultiplexed and then collapsed into UMI-guided consensus sequences. Using mixcr v2.1.11, UMI consensuses were aligned to TRA and TRB V and J templates and then assembled into clonotypes. Clonotypes were classified as expanded or contracted when called significant by both edgeR and NoisET, with noise models trained on biological replicates. For edgeR calls, the cutoffs were a false discovery rate-adjusted p below 0.01 and a log2 fold-change threshold of 1. PCA with hierarchical clustering of max-normalized trajectories of the 1000 most abundant clonotypes was used as exploratory dynamics analysis. Separately sequenced CD4+ and CD8+ repertoires were used to assign a CD4 or CD8 phenotype to each responding clone. The public reads were reprocessed in TCRdb via fastp at Q25 and MiXCR, keeping in-frame beta chains. Rows merge per CDR3 protein into single entries with the most common DNA and genes. The V and J calls, along with clone size, are taken from TCRdb and not from the paper's own processing. For this sample there are about 260,000 distinct CDR3 sequences; approximately 7.6% appear just once. The top ten clones comprise 20% to 25% of the sample.

The receptor was isolated from a young man who had mild COVID-19 (a few samples of this study predate the infection). The sample titles of this study are shuffled in the database, so cell type and time point are left out; the donor was told from shared clones. This sequence uses TRBV7-2 and TRBJ2-5; TRBD2 matches 8 bases in the middle. The sequenced sample was PBMCs or a T cell subset sorted from them (not recorded which). The CDR3 loop reads CASSIGGGQETQYF. The DNA sequence is given as TGTGCCAGCAGCATCGGCGGGGGGCAAGAGACCCAGTACTTC. The CDR3 plus the reference TRBV7-2 and TRBJ2-5 genes for the other parts give the full variable domain: GAGVSQSPSNKVTEKGKDVELRCDPISGHTALYWYRQSLGQGLEFLIYFQGNSAPDKSGLPSDRFSAERTGGSVSTLTIQRTQQEDSAVYLCASSIGGGQETQYFGPGTRLLVL.